This T cell receptor (beta chain) was recorded in a study of Ad26.COV2.S vaccination and SARS-CoV-2 variants. The treatment: approximately 18 received Ad26.COV2.S at low or high dose, single or two shots; five or six received placebo; per-sample allocation not given. Sampling happened 63 days after the first vaccine or placebo injection. The sample came from a Boston adult aged 18-55 years. Between the trimmed V and J ends, which lost 5 bases and 1 base, there was a span of 11 bases. Germline V gene lookup returns CDR1 SGHVS and CDR2 FNYEAQ. The CDR3 spans 15 residues. This table comes from immunoSEQ multiplex PCR, and its TCRdb copy is limited to in-frame clones, with some not included. The sample holds 400,000 to 500,000 clones, 80% to 90% seen once.

The sample in question was peripheral blood, obtained in a trial of Ad26.COV2.S vaccine versus placebo. The rearrangement uses TRBV7-6 and TRBJ1-4; a possible D gene is TRBD1 (5 bases). This TCR derives from a person between 18 and 65 years old who received the Ad26.COV2.S COVID-19 vaccine or a placebo. This CDR3 reads CASSAIRVTNEKLFF. CDR3 DNA: TGTGCCAGCAGCGCGATCAGGGTAACTAATGAAAAACTGTTTTTT.